This TCR beta chain was recovered during a study of T cells expressing NK-cell markers. For TCR beta, cDNA was produced by 5'RACE template switching with UMIs. From its re-call of the 5' RACE reads, TCRdb lists each CDR3 protein once, without DNA. This table holds around 100,000 distinct CDR3 sequences. The sample was blood T cells: a sorted CD56 or NKG2C T cell subset, CD4+ or CD8+ T cells, or bulk PBMC T cells (not recorded which). The clonotype originates from a woman aged 18 to 69 in good health.

CDR3: CASRGPSGYGYTF. The chain uses TRBV13 and TRBJ1-2. The length of the CDR3 is 13 residues. Germline V gives CDR1 PRHDT, CDR2 FYEKMQ (reference sequence).